The clone carrying this T cell receptor (beta chain) is medium-sized by share. The data are from a study of long-term antiretroviral therapy in people with HIV. Sequencing used immunoSEQ v3.0 at survey level. Sequencing used immunoSEQ multiplex PCR; TCRdb keeps in-frame clones, though not all of them. The repertoire has more than 20,000 clones, 84% of them found once; the top ten carry more than 15%. Donors needed at least one pre-ART PBMC sample plus at least two post-ART samples. The CDR3 sequence is 14 residues long. V lost 4 bases and J lost 3, with 12 bases in between. Germline V gene lookup returns CDR1 SGHAT and CDR2 FQNNGV.

The TCR comes from a man between 40 and 49 years old with HIV. The source material was unsorted PBMCs, sampled 0.5 years before starting antiretroviral therapy. The rearrangement links TRBV11-2 to TRBJ1-2, with a tentative D call TRBD1 (5 bases). CDR3 sequence: CASSSGESHYGYTF. CDR3 DNA sequence: TGTGCCAGCAGCTCGGGGGAGTCGCACTATGGCTACACCTTC.